In this sample, the clone carrying this TCR beta chain turned up many times. The data belong to a study of blood T cells in healthy people across ages. About the study: There was about one barcoded beta molecule captured by template switching per two T cells.

The V end lost 0 bases, the J end lost 3 bases, and 10 bases lay between the germline ends. The CDR3 runs to 15 residues. Germline CDR1 and CDR2: KGHSH and LQKENI. Together with a sample-barcoded 5' primer, a J-beta primer mix was included in a second PCR lasting roughly 6 to 12 cycles. Each CDR3 protein is one row after TCRdb ran MiXCR on the 5' RACE reads. The data contain some 790,000 distinct CDR3 sequences, roughly 26% of them singletons. The sample taken for sequencing was blood. The receptor was derived from a woman aged 80 or over in good health. This rearrangement joins TRBV18 to TRBJ2-3; no firm D call. For the CDR3, the DNA is TGTGCCAGCTCACCACCGGGCAGAAAGACAGATACGCAGTATTTT. It yields the protein CASSPPGRKTDTQYF.